Listed below are T cell receptor beta chains from one sample, sequenced in a study of blood T cells in healthy people across ages. TCRdb called the 5' RACE reads again in MiXCR, with one record for every CDR3 protein. The table has 750,000 to 1,000,000 distinct CDR3 sequences, 25% to 35% seen once. This same sample was also part of a study on T cells of mothers and their children.

The material sequenced was blood. Every receptor here comes from a woman in her thirties or forties in good health. Both conserved end residues are trimmed from each CDR3.

TRBV10-3 AISDSRDRGYNEQF
TRBV5-1 ASSPIDGVNTEAF
TRBV6-5 ASSSDIYYEQY
TRBV27 ASSPRRDVGYGYT
TRBV6-2/TRBV6-3 ASSRSGSPYEQY
TRBV12-3/TRBV12-4 ACRSSGGTDTQY
TRBV7-9 ASSLSPRDRRRNTIY
TRBV7-2 ASSLRQETIYEQY
TRBV20-1 SAREFQGITEAF
TRBV6-5 ASRRGDSQGGYT